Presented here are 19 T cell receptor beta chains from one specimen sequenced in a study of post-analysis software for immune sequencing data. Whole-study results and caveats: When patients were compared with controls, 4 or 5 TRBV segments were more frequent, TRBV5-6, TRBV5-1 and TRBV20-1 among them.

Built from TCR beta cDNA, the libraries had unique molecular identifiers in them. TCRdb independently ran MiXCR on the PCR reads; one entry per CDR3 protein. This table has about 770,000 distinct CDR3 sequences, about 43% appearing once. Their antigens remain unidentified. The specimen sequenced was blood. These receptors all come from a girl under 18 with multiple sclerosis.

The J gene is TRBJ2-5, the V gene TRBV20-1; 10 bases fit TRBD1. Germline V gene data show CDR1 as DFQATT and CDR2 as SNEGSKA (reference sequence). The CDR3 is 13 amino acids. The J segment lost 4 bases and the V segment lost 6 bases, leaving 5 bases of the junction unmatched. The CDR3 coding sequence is TGCAGTGCCGGGACAGGGGTCACAGAGACCCAGTACTTC. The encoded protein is CSAGTGVTETQYF.

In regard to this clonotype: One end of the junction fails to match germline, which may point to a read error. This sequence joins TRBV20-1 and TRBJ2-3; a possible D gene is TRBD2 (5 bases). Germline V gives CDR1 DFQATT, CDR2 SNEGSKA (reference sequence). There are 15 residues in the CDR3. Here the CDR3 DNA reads TGCAGTACTAGTCCCCGTTTGGGGTTTGAAGATACGCAGTATTTT. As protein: CSTSPRLGFEDTQYF.

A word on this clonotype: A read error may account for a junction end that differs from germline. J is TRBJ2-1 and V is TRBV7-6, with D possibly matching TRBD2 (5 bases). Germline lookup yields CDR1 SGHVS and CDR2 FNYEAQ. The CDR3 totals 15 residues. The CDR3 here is CASSLRAGPNNEPFF. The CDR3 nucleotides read TGTGCCAGCAGCTTGAGGGCGGGCCCAAACAATGAGCCGTTCTTC.

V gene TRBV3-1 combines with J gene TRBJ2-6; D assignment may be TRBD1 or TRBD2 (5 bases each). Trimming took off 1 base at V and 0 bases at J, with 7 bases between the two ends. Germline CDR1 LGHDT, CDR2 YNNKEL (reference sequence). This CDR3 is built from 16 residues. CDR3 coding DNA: TGTGCCAGCAGCCAAGGGGGGACCTCTGGGGCCAACGTCCTGACTTTC. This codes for CASSQGGTSGANVLTF.

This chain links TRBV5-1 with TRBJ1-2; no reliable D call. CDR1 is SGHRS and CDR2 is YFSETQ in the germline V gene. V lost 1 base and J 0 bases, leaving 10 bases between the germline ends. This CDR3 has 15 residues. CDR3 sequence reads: CASSLSAESNYGYTF. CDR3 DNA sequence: TGCGCCAGCAGCTTGAGTGCAGAGTCTAACTATGGCTACACCTTC.

Written as DNA, the CDR3 is TGCAGCGTTGAAGGAGGTAGCGACTCAAGGTATGAGCAGTACTTC. This codes for CSVEGGSDSRYEQYF. V is TRBV29-1 and J is TRBJ2-5; a possible D gene is TRBD2 (5 bases). Germline-derived CDR1 and CDR2 are SQVTM and ANQGSEA. The CDR3 is 15 amino acids. V lost 1 base, J lost 11 bases, and 23 bases lay in between.

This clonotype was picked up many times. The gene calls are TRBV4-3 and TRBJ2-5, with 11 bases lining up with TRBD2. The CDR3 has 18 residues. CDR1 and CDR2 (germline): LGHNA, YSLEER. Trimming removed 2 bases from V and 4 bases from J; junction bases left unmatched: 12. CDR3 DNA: TGCGCCAGCAGCCAACTACCCCACCCGCTAGCGGGAGGAGAGACCCAGTACTTC. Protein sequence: CASSQLPHPLAGGETQYF.

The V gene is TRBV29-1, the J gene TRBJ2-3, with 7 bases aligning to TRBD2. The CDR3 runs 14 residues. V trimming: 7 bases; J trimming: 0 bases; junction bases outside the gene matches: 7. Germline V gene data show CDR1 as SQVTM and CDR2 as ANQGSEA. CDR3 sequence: CSASLAISTDTQYF. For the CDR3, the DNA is TGCAGCGCCTCACTAGCGATCAGCACAGATACGCAGTATTTT.

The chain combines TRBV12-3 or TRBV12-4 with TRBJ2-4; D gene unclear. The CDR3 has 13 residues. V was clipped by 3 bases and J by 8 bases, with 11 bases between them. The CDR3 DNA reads TGTGCCAGCAGTTTGAGCAATAGGGACATTCAGTACTTC. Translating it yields CASSLSNRDIQYF.

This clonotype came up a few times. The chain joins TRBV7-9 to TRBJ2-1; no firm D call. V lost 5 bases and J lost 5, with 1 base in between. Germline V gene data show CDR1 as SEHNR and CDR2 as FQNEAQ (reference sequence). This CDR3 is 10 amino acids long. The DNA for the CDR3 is TGTGCCAGCAGCCACAATGAGCAGTTCTTC. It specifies CASSHNEQFF.

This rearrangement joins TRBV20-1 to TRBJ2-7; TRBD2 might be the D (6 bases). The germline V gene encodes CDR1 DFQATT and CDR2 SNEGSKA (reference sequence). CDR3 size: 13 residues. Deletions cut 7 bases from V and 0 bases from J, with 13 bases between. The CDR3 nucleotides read TGCAGTGTTGGGACTTTCCCCTCCTACGAGCAGTACTTC. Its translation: CSVGTFPSYEQYF.

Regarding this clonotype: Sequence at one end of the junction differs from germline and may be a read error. The CDR3 sequence is CTSSQAGTDTQYF. The CDR3 nucleotides are TGTACCAGCAGCCAAGCGGGCACAGATACGCAGTATTTT. The J gene is TRBJ2-3, the V gene TRBV3-1; D may be TRBD2 (5 bases). This CDR3 region has 13 residues. Per germline, CDR1 LGHDT and CDR2 YNNKEL (reference sequence).

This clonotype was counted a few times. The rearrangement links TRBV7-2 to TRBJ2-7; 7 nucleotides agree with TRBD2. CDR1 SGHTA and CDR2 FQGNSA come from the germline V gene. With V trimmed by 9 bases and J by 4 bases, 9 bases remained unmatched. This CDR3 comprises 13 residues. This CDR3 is CASRSSGEYEQYF. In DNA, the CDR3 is TGTGCCAGTAGGTCTAGCGGAGAATACGAGCAGTACTTC.

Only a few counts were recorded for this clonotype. Here the CDR3 DNA reads TGCGCCAGCAGCGATCACCAAGGATGGACTGAAGCTTTCTTT. Translation gives CASSDHQGWTEAFF. The rearrangement joins TRBV4-3 to TRBJ1-1, with D unclear. V lost 5 bases to trimming and J lost 5 bases, with 15 bases between them. CDR1 is LGHNA and CDR2 is YSLEER in the germline V gene. The CDR3 length is 14 residues.

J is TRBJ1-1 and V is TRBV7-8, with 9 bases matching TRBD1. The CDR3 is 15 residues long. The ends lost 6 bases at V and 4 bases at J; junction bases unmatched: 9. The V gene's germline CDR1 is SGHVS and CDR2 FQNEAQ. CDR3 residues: CASSTTGGLGTEAFF. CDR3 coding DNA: TGTGCCAGCAGTACGACAGGGGGTTTAGGCACTGAAGCTTTCTTT.

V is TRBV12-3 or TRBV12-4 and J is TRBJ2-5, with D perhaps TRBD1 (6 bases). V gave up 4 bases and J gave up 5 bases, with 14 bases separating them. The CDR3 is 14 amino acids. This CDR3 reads CASSSGPGEETQYF. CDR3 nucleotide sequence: TGTGCCAGCAGTTCGGGACCAGGGGAGGAGACCCAGTACTTC.

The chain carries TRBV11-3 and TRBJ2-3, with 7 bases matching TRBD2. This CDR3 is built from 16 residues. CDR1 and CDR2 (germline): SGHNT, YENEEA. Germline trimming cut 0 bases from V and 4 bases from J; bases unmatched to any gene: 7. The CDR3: CASSLEAGVGSDTQYF. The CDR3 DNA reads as TGTGCCAGCAGCTTAGAGGCGGGAGTTGGCTCAGATACGCAGTATTTT.

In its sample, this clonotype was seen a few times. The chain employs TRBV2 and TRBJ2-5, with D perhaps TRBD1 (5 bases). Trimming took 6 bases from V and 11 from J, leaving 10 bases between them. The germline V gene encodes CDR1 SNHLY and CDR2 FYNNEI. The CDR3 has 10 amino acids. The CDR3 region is CASRRQKQYF. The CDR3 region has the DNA TGTGCCAGCAGGCGACAGAAACAGTACTTC.

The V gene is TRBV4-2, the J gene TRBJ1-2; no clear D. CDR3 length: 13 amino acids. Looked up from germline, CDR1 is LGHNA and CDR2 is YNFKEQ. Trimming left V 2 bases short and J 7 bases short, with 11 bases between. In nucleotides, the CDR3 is TGTGCCAGCAGCCAAACGGGGAATGTTGGCTACACCTTC. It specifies CASSQTGNVGYTF.